This T cell receptor (beta chain) was sequenced for a study of shared clonotypes between healthy human individuals. The germline V and J ends were trimmed by 0 bases and 2 bases, with 20 bases remaining between them. The CDR3 has 18 residues. Germline V gives CDR1 MGHRA, CDR2 YSYEKL. The repertoire was sequenced with immunoSEQ multiplex PCR; TCRdb's copy has only in-frame clones and lacks some. The sample lists a few hundred thousand clones; more than 75% were seen once. General study points: The generation probabilities recorded for non-shared clonotypes fell below those of clonotypes shared by all four donors. Expectations were that clonotype sharing among donors would be affected by sequencing depth. With few donors, the genetic and exposure-history diversity represented was limited. Larger estimated richness was generally seen in naive subsets than in memory subsets.

Notes on this clone: Its antigen is not known.

The receptor was isolated from a man between 18 and 29 years old in good health. The chain carries TRBV4-1 and TRBJ2-7; D may be TRBD1 (6 bases). Sequences were obtained from memory CD8+ T cells sorted from blood. Regarding subset: CD45RO+ cells pooled with CCR7-negative TemRA cells. CDR3 DNA: TGCGCCAGCAGCCAAGATGGCCGTGACAGGTCCCCAACCTACGAGCAGTACTTC. Its translation: CASSQDGRDRSPTYEQYF.